This paragraph covers one T cell receptor (beta chain) sequence. This sample is part of a study of shared clonotypes between healthy human individuals. Generated by immunoSEQ multiplex PCR, the TCRdb table keeps only in-frame clones and is missing some. The sample lists over a million clones; roughly 95% were seen once. Donors had no recently reported acute infections or vaccinations and were HIV-negative. Trimming pared 3 bases from V and 5 bases from J, leaving 13 bases between. The CDR3 spans 14 residues. Germline CDR1 is KGHSH and CDR2 is LQKENI. This sequence was found in a man aged 25-45 years in good health. V and J are TRBV18 and TRBJ1-1; TRBD1 might be the D (5 bases). The material sequenced was naive CD4+ T cells sorted from blood. Subset here: CD45RA+ positively selected. CDR3 DNA: TGTGCCAGCTCACCGGTGGGGGGGGGAACTGAAGCTTTCTTT. Amino acid sequence: CASSPVGGGTEAFF.